This entry lists 18 T cell receptor beta chains sequenced from one sample in a study of T cells in Graves' hyperthyroidism and ophthalmopathy. Researchers took RNA transcripts and amplified the TCR beta CDR3 regions from them. HTBI primers were the set used in a first-round RT-PCR of the TCR CDR3. TCRdb called the multiplex PCR reads again in MiXCR, with one record for every CDR3 protein. Of around 490,000 distinct CDR3 sequences in the sample, 15% to 20% were seen once. Sequencing was carried out using blood. The receptor set was obtained from a man aged 35-49 years with Graves' ophthalmopathy.

This clonotype was seen at least ten times. The rearrangement uses TRBV2 and TRBJ1-1; the D is unclear. Germline CDR1 reads SNHLY; CDR2 reads FYNNEI. Trimming pared 8 bases from V and 2 bases from J, leaving 9 bases between. The CDR3 consists of 12 residues. Here the CDR3 DNA reads TGTGCCAGCCGAGGAGATAACACTGAAGCTTTCTTT. The encoded protein is CASRGDNTEAFF.

This chain joins TRBV19 and TRBJ2-3, with D perhaps matching TRBD1 or TRBD2 (5 bases each). CDR3 length: 13 amino acids. Germline V gives CDR1 LNHDA, CDR2 SQIVND (reference sequence). V lost 3 bases to trimming and J lost 6 bases, with 10 bases between them. CDR3 sequence reads: CASSILEGDTQYF. In nucleotides, the CDR3 is TGTGCCAGTAGTATTCTTGAGGGGGATACGCAGTATTTT.

This clonotype has at least ten counts. The V and J genes are TRBV3-1 and TRBJ1-1; D is unclear. This CDR3 contains 13 residues. Looked up from germline, CDR1 is LGHDT and CDR2 is YNNKEL (reference sequence). Deletions cut 4 bases from V and 8 bases from J, with 14 bases between. CDR3: CASSLKMGAEAFF. In DNA form, the CDR3 reads TGTGCCAGCAGCCTGAAAATGGGTGCCGAAGCTTTCTTT.

This clonotype was observed many times. The chain employs TRBV3-1 and TRBJ1-1; D uncertain. V was trimmed by 1 base and J by 1 base, leaving 10 bases between them. Germline loops: CDR1 LGHDT, CDR2 YNNKEL (reference sequence). The CDR3 is 15 residues long. Here the CDR3 reads CASSQVRPANTEAFF. CDR3 in DNA: TGTGCCAGCAGCCAAGTTCGCCCGGCGAACACTGAAGCTTTCTTT. Full variable domain (outside the CDR3, taken from reference TRBV3-1 and TRBJ1-1): DTAVSQTPKYLVTQMGNDKSIKCEQNLGHDTMYWYKQDSKKFLKIMFSYNNKELIINETVPNRFSPKSPDKAHLNLHINSLELGDSAVYFCASSQVRPANTEAFFGQGTRLTVV.

This clonotype was recorded at least ten times. This sequence joins TRBV6-2 or TRBV6-3 and TRBJ1-2; D is perhaps TRBD1 (6 bases). In germline, CDR1 is MNHEY, CDR2 SVGEGT. The V and J ends lost 6 bases and 8 bases respectively, with 13 bases between them. The CDR3 runs to 12 residues. The CDR3 DNA is TGTGCCAGCAGCTCCACAGGGTCCGGCTACACCTTC. Residues: CASSSTGSGYTF.

This clonotype was seen only a few times. The chain carries TRBV3-1 and TRBJ1-3, with D maybe TRBD1 (6 bases). This CDR3 is built from 17 residues. Germline-derived CDR1 and CDR2 are LGHDT and YNNKEL (reference sequence). V lost 4 bases to trimming and J lost 2 bases, with 18 bases between them. CDR3 coding DNA: TGTGCCAGCAGCCCCACCCCCGGACAGCGGACTGGAAACACCATATATTTT. It yields the protein CASSPTPGQRTGNTIYF.

This clonotype was counted ten times or more. CDR3 sequence (DNA): TGTGCCAGCTCACGCCAAACAGGGGCCGGCAACGAGCAGTACTTC. Its translation is CASSRQTGAGNEQYF. The V gene is TRBV18, the J gene TRBJ2-7, with 7 positions matching TRBD1. Per the germline V gene, CDR1 is KGHSH and CDR2 is LQKENI. The CDR3 extends over 15 amino acids. The junction had 11 bases not matched to a gene; V was cut back by 4 bases and J by 5 bases.

In its sample, this clonotype was seen a few times. The genes are TRBV10-3 and TRBJ2-5, with a weak D call TRBD1 (5 bases). The germline V gene has CDR1 ENHRY and CDR2 SYGVKD. V gave up 2 bases and J gave up 1 base, with 11 bases separating them. The CDR3 covers 15 residues. As DNA, the CDR3 is TGTGCCATCAGTGAGAGGGCCCAGGGCCAAGAGACCCAGTACTTC. Amino acids: CAISERAQGQETQYF.

This clonotype came up a few times. The V call is TRBV6-1, the J call TRBJ1-5; weak D call: TRBD1 (6 bases). Per the germline V gene, CDR1 is MNHNS and CDR2 is SASEGT. This CDR3 has 17 residues. Between the trimmed V and J ends, which lost 7 bases and 0 bases, there was a span of 19 bases. CDR3 sequence reads: CASKMIGGGHSNQPQHF. Written as DNA, the CDR3 is TGTGCCAGCAAAATGATCGGGGGCGGACATAGCAATCAGCCCCAGCATTTT.

This chain joins TRBV27 and TRBJ2-1; no definite D call. Germline values: CDR1 MNHEY, CDR2 SMNVEV (reference sequence). Between the trimmed V and J ends, which lost 3 bases and 0 bases, there was a span of 9 bases. This CDR3 spans 15 amino acids. The CDR3 DNA reads as TGTGCCAGCAGTTTTAGCCCTGGCTCCTACAATGAGCAGTTCTTC. As protein: CASSFSPGSYNEQFF.

This clonotype was recorded a few times. The chain couples TRBV6-1 to TRBJ2-4; D gene ambiguous. The CDR3 length is 14 residues. The germline V and J ends were trimmed by 6 bases and 7 bases, with 16 bases remaining between them. CDR1 and CDR2 (germline): MNHNS, SASEGT. The CDR3 DNA sequence: TGTGCCAGCAGGACTCCGGGTCCTAAGAACATTCAGTACTTC. This codes for CASRTPGPKNIQYF.

Here the CDR3 reads CASSPDGALGDEQFF. CDR3 nucleotide sequence: TGTGCCAGCAGCCCCGACGGGGCCCTTGGGGATGAGCAGTTCTTC. V usage is TRBV7-3 and J usage is TRBJ2-1, with D perhaps assigned TRBD1 or TRBD2 (5 bases each). In germline, CDR1 is SGHTA, CDR2 FQGTGA. Trimming took 5 bases from V and 8 from J, leaving 19 bases between them. The CDR3 runs 15 residues.

This clonotype was seen many times. This CDR3 reads CASSGRSSGKGYEQFF. The CDR3 coding sequence is TGTGCCAGCAGCGGACGCTCTAGCGGGAAAGGGTATGAGCAGTTCTTC. The chain carries TRBV7-2 and TRBJ2-1; 9 bases agree with TRBD2. The CDR3 spans 16 residues. J was trimmed by 8 bases and V by 5 bases; bases with no gene match: 13. Looked up from germline, CDR1 is SGHTA and CDR2 is FQGNSA.

This clonotype was recorded a few times. The rearrangement links TRBV20-1 to TRBJ2-1; 12 nucleotides agree with TRBD2. V lost 6 bases to trimming and J lost 6 bases; unmatched junction nucleotides: 6. CDR3 length: 14 residues. Germline V CDR1 and CDR2: DFQATT, SNEGSKA (reference sequence). The CDR3 DNA follows: TGCAGTGCCACCTCGACTAGCGGGAGCAATGAGCAGTTCTTC. Its protein product is CSATSTSGSNEQFF.

The J gene is TRBJ2-3, the V gene TRBV29-1, with D possibly matching TRBD2 (5 bases). Germline CDR1 and CDR2: SQVTM and ANQGSEA. This CDR3 spans 11 amino acids. Trimming took off 0 bases at V and 14 bases at J, with 12 bases between the two ends. The CDR3 nucleotides read TGCAGCGTTGAAGATGCGGGTAGACGGTATTTT. Its protein is CSVEDAGRRYF.

The gene calls are TRBV15 and TRBJ2-7, with D tentatively TRBD2 (5 bases). CDR3 size: 15 residues. V shed 1 base and J shed 2 bases, with 12 bases lying between them. Germline V gives CDR1 LNHNV, CDR2 YYDKDF (reference sequence). CDR3 in DNA: TGTGCCACCAGCAGAGGAGGGCAGGCTCCCTACGAGCAGTACTTC. It is translated as CATSRGGQAPYEQYF.

Many counts were recorded for this clonotype. This chain connects TRBV3-1 to TRBJ1-2; 8 positions agree with TRBD1. This CDR3 spans 14 amino acids. The germline V gene has CDR1 LGHDT and CDR2 YNNKEL (reference sequence). V trimming: 0 bases; J trimming: 6 bases; junction bases outside the gene matches: 3. The CDR3 DNA sequence: TGTGCCAGCAGCCAAGATGACAGGGGAGATGGCTACACCTTC. The encoded protein is CASSQDDRGDGYTF.

The chain employs TRBV6-2 or TRBV6-3 and TRBJ1-2; D is unresolved. The CDR3 covers 13 residues. Between the trimmed V and J ends, which lost 6 bases and 4 bases, there was a span of 12 bases. Germline V gene lookup returns CDR1 MNHEY and CDR2 SVGEGT. The CDR3 reads CASSETDAYGYTF. DNA of the CDR3: TGTGCCAGCAGCGAAACAGACGCCTATGGCTACACCTTC.